The 23 T cell receptor beta chains listed next were all sequenced from one sample in a study of OX40 agonist ivuxolimab in advanced cancers. TCRdb keeps only in-frame clones here, not all; method: immunoSEQ multiplex PCR. Here the sample spans 25,000 to 35,000 clones, almost 80% being singletons. Source: CD4+ or CD8+ T cells sorted from blood, taken in a trial of the OX40 agonist ivuxolimab. The source of these receptors is an adult with an advanced solid tumor such as melanoma, head and neck, liver or kidney cancer.

This clone was counted once. V usage is TRBV9 and J usage is TRBJ1-5; 7 bases match TRBD1. This CDR3 has 15 residues. After removal of 0 bases from V and 9 bases from J, the junction contained 9 bases not matched to a gene. Per germline, CDR1 SGDLS and CDR2 YYNGEE. CDR3 sequence reads: CASSVEGQEDRPQHF. The CDR3 nucleotides read TGTGCCAGCAGCGTAGAAGGACAGGAGGATCGGCCCCAGCATTTT.

The chain uses TRBV5-1 and TRBJ1-1, with TRBD1 identical over 8 bases. V was clipped by 6 bases and J by 5 bases; unmatched bases: 9. Germline CDR1 reads SGHRS; CDR2 reads YFSETQ. There are 14 residues in the CDR3. Here the CDR3 DNA reads TGCGCCAGCACCCACAGGGGGGGGGCTACTGAAGCTTTCTTT. It is translated as CASTHRGGATEAFF.

This clone occurred once. This chain uses TRBV29-1 with TRBJ2-5, with D unresolved. V was trimmed by 7 bases and J by 2 bases, leaving 11 bases between them. The V gene's germline CDR1 is SQVTM and CDR2 ANQGSEA. The CDR3 spans 12 residues. CDR3 nucleotides: TGCAGCGCGGTCACGCTACAAGAGACCCAGTACTTC. This encodes CSAVTLQETQYF.

The table lists this clone with a few counts. The chain recombines TRBV4-1 with TRBJ2-7; D may be TRBD2 (7 bases). Trimming stripped 3 bases from V and 3 bases from J, with 9 bases between. This CDR3 region has 13 residues. Germline values: CDR1 MGHRA, CDR2 YSYEKL. DNA of the CDR3: TGCGCCAGCAGCCAGAGGGGGGGCTACGAGCAGTACTTC. It encodes CASSQRGGYEQYF.

The chain uses TRBV6-1 and TRBJ2-7; D is tentatively TRBD1 or TRBD2 (5 bases each). This CDR3 is 13 amino acids long. Germline CDR1 reads MNHNS; CDR2 reads SASEGT. V lost 6 bases to trimming and J lost 0 bases, with 9 bases between them. CDR3 nucleotides: TGTGCCAGCAGGGGACGGACCTCCTACGAGCAGTACTTC. Its protein product is CASRGRTSYEQYF.

The V call is TRBV6-5, the J call TRBJ2-7; no definite D call. V lost 11 bases to trimming and J lost 0 bases, with 8 bases between them. From germline, CDR1 is MNHEY and CDR2 SVGAGI. The CDR3 totals 11 residues. CDR3 amino acids: CASRISYEQYF. DNA for the CDR3: TGTGCCTCGCGGATCTCCTACGAGCAGTACTTC.

By sample fraction, this clone is medium-sized. The chain joins TRBV5-4 to TRBJ1-1; 9 nucleotides match TRBD1. CDR1 is SGHNT and CDR2 is YYREEE in the germline V gene (reference sequence). V lost 1 base to trimming and J lost 1 base; unmatched junction nucleotides: 11. The CDR3 runs to 18 residues. DNA for the CDR3: TGTGCCAGCAGCTTGTTGGGCGGACAGGGGTTACCGAACACTGAAGCTTTCTTT. The encoded protein is CASSLLGGQGLPNTEAFF. Together with reference TRBV5-4 and TRBJ1-1, the CDR3 gives the full variable domain: ETGVTQSPTHLIKTRGQQVTLRCSSQSGHNTVSWYQQALGQGPQFIFQYYREEENGRGNFPPRFSGLQFPNYSSELNVNALELDDSALYLCASSLLGGQGLPNTEAFFGQGTRLTVV.

The chain joins TRBV19 to TRBJ1-2; possible D gene TRBD1, 5 bases. Trimming took 5 bases from V and 7 from J, leaving 14 bases between them. CDR1 and CDR2 (germline): LNHDA, SQIVND (reference sequence). The length of the CDR3 is 13 residues. The CDR3 reads CASSFGGGSGYTF. CDR3 sequence (DNA): TGTGCCAGTAGTTTCGGCGGGGGGAGTGGCTACACCTTC.

The genes are TRBV19 and TRBJ1-1, with D possibly matching TRBD1 (6 bases). Trimming removed 6 bases at V and 0 bases at J, with 17 bases between. CDR1 and CDR2 from the germline V gene are LNHDA and SQIVND (reference sequence). This CDR3 region has 16 residues. DNA of the CDR3: TGTGCCAGTAGCAATTTCCGGGGGGCAATGAACACTGAAGCTTTCTTT. Translating it yields CASSNFRGAMNTEAFF. The whole variable domain, remainder taken from reference TRBV19 and TRBJ1-1, is DGGITQSPKYLFRKEGQNVTLSCEQNLNHDAMYWYRQDPGQGLRLIYYSQIVNDFQKGDIAEGYSVSREKKESFPLTVTSAQKNPTAFYLCASSNFRGAMNTEAFFGQGTRLTVV.

The chain combines TRBV7-2 with TRBJ1-5; D is ambiguous. This CDR3 is 14 amino acids long. V was cut by 2 bases and J by 4 bases, with 9 bases left in between. Germline CDR1 and CDR2: SGHTA and FQGNSA. CDR3 in DNA: TGTGCCAGCAGCTTAACACGAACTAATCAGCCCCAGCATTTT. Translating it yields CASSLTRTNQPQHF.

The CDR3 loop reads CASSSGGDEQYF. The CDR3 region has the DNA TGTGCCAGCAGCTCGGGGGGGGACGAGCAGTACTTC. This chain uses TRBV7-9 with TRBJ2-7; 8 bases are a match to TRBD2. In germline, CDR1 is SEHNR, CDR2 FQNEAQ (reference sequence). With 4 bases clipped from V and 5 bases from J, the junction kept 1 base outside the gene matches. The CDR3 runs 12 residues. Combining the CDR3 with reference TRBV7-9 and TRBJ2-7 gives the whole variable domain DTGVSQNPRHKITKRGQNVTFRCDPISEHNRLYWYRQTLGQGPEFLTYFQNEAQLEKSRLLSDRFSAERPKGSFSTLEIQRTEQGDSAMYLCASSSGGDEQYFGPGTRLTVT.

This chain uses TRBV7-3 with TRBJ2-7; D is possibly TRBD2 (5 bases). Germline V lookup: CDR1 SGHTA, CDR2 FQGTGA. V was cut by 2 bases and J by 0 bases, with 11 bases left in between. The CDR3 covers 15 residues. The CDR3 protein is CASSLRRGSSYEQYF. In nucleotides, the CDR3 is TGTGCCAGCAGCTTACGACGGGGAAGCTCCTACGAGCAGTACTTC.

The chain links TRBV12-5 to TRBJ2-7; the D gene could be TRBD1 or TRBD2 (5 bases each). The CDR3 spans 12 residues. Germline V gene sequence: CDR1 LGHNT, CDR2 FRNRAP. Deletions cut 1 base from V and 7 bases from J, with 8 bases between. The CDR3 coding sequence is TGTGCTAGTGGTTTGGCTGAGGGGGAGCAGTACTTC. This translates into CASGLAEGEQYF.

CDR3 nucleotides: TGTGCCAGTAGTACGGAGACAGGGGTGTCCTACGAGCAGTACTTC. This codes for CASSTETGVSYEQYF. V and J are TRBV19 and TRBJ2-7, with 8 bases aligning to TRBD1. With V trimmed by 4 bases and J by 1 base, 6 bases remained unmatched. Germline V gene lookup returns CDR1 LNHDA and CDR2 SQIVND (reference sequence). This CDR3 contains 15 residues.

The chain joins TRBV5-6 to TRBJ2-2; D is unclear. This CDR3 is built from 16 residues. Trimming took off 2 bases at V and 4 bases at J, with 15 bases between the two ends. In germline, CDR1 is SGHDT, CDR2 YYEEEE. CDR3: CASSLFAAGGTGELFF. CDR3 bases: TGTGCCAGCAGCTTATTTGCGGCCGGCGGCACCGGGGAGCTGTTTTTT.

V is TRBV7-9 and J is TRBJ2-7; D is ambiguous. Germline CDR1 is SEHNR and CDR2 is FQNEAQ (reference sequence). CDR3 length: 12 amino acids. The germline V and J ends were trimmed by 10 bases and 3 bases, with 13 bases remaining between them. The CDR3 loop is CATGNLVYEQYF. CDR3 DNA: TGTGCCACGGGTAATTTGGTCTACGAGCAGTACTTC.

The genes are TRBV4-3 and TRBJ1-3; D gene uncertain. Trimming cost V 0 bases and J 4 bases, with 7 bases left between them. The germline V gene has CDR1 LGHNA and CDR2 YSLEER. The CDR3 totals 14 residues. The CDR3 region is CASSQELIGNTIYF. For the CDR3, the DNA is TGCGCCAGCAGCCAAGAATTGATCGGAAACACCATATATTTT.

The V and J genes are TRBV7-2 and TRBJ2-7, with 7 bases fitting TRBD2. Germline values: CDR1 SGHTA, CDR2 FQGNSA. V lost 0 bases to trimming and J lost 3 bases; unmatched junction nucleotides: 8. This CDR3 contains 16 residues. CDR3 sequence: CASSLAGLAANYEQYF. The DNA of the CDR3 is TGTGCCAGCAGCTTAGCCGGGCTAGCGGCGAACTACGAGCAGTACTTC.

The rearrangement links TRBV6-5 to TRBJ1-1, with D perhaps TRBD1 (6 bases). The CDR3 totals 14 residues. CDR1 MNHEY and CDR2 SVGAGI come from the germline V gene. The V and J ends lost 5 bases and 0 bases respectively, with 10 bases between them. CDR3 loop: CASSRTGMNTEAFF. CDR3 sequence (DNA): TGTGCCAGCAGTCGTACAGGGATGAACACTGAAGCTTTCTTT.

The gene calls are TRBV29-1 and TRBJ2-5, with D hard to call. Germline lookup yields CDR1 SQVTM and CDR2 ANQGSEA. The ends were cut back, 4 bases at V and 4 bases at J, with 13 bases in the middle. The CDR3 contains 13 residues. CDR3 DNA sequence: TGCAGCGTTGTGGTCGCGGTGGGAGAGACCCAGTACTTC. Its translation: CSVVVAVGETQYF.

The V gene is TRBV27, the J gene TRBJ1-3, with 7 bases identical to TRBD1. V lost 8 bases, J lost 4 bases, and 17 bases stayed unmatched. This CDR3 spans 17 amino acids. Germline assignment: CDR1 MNHEY and CDR2 SMNVEV (reference sequence). CDR3 loop: CASPGGAYDRDGNTIYF. CDR3 sequence (DNA): TGTGCCAGCCCAGGGGGGGCCTACGACAGGGACGGAAACACCATATATTTT.

V usage is TRBV9 and J usage is TRBJ1-1; no definite D call. The germline gives CDR1 SGDLS, CDR2 YYNGEE. The length of the CDR3 is 15 residues. V was pared by 8 bases and J by 4 bases, with 21 bases between. The chain's CDR3 is CASGKGSWLGTEAFF. The CDR3 nucleotides read TGTGCCAGTGGTAAGGGATCCTGGCTCGGCACTGAAGCTTTCTTT.

The V call is TRBV5-8, the J call TRBJ2-2; D uncertain. The CDR3 covers 12 residues. Germline V CDR1 and CDR2: SGHTS, YDEGEE. V lost 8 bases and J 4 bases, leaving 9 bases between the germline ends. DNA for the CDR3: TGTGCCAGAGGAAGGTCCACCGGGGAGCTGTTTTTT. Amino acids: CARGRSTGELFF.